This T cell receptor (beta chain) was identified during a study of cytomegalovirus exposure and HLA in healthy donors. Remarks on this clone: The junction shows a germline mismatch at one end, possibly a read error.

Germline values: CDR1 SGHVS, CDR2 FQNEAQ. The CDR3 consists of 15 residues. Some clones are missing from TCRdb's copy, which holds only in-frame ones; the method was immunoSEQ multiplex PCR. The sample records some 170,000 clones, 86% being singletons. V gene TRBV7-8 combines with J gene TRBJ1-1, with 8 bases identical to TRBD1. Sequenced material: PBMCs. This clonotype was obtained from a man aged 18 to 30 in good health and CMV-seropositive. As DNA, the CDR3 is TGTGCCAGCAGCGTAGCGACAGGGGTCACCACTGAAGCTTTCTTT. Translation gives CASSVATGVTTEAFF.